Each of the 31 T cell receptor beta chains below was sequenced from the same sample in a study of blood T cell repertoires in COVID-19. The protocol was immunoSEQ multiplex PCR, while the TCRdb copy is restricted to in-frame clones and leaves out a portion. The sample has roughly 300,000 clones, about 89% seen once. Sequencing was done on a sample of PBMCs or T cells enriched from blood (not recorded which). The receptors shown here come from a young woman who had recovered from COVID-19.

J is TRBJ1-2 and V is TRBV3-1 (or the pseudogene TRBV3-2); perhaps TRBD1 as D (5 bases). Between the trimmed V and J ends, which lost 4 bases and 4 bases, there was a span of 13 bases. The CDR3 covers 14 residues. Germline values: CDR1 LGHDT, CDR2 YNNKEL (reference sequence). The CDR3 bases are TGTGCCAGCAGCCCTTATGGGGGGACCTATGGCTACACCTTC. The encoded protein is CASSPYGGTYGYTF.

The chain links TRBV28 to TRBJ2-5, with TRBD1 as a possible D gene (5 bases). Germline loops: CDR1 MDHEN, CDR2 SYDVKM. Trimming shortened V by 4 bases and J by 1 base, and 10 bases separated the two germline ends. The CDR3 spans 14 residues. DNA for the CDR3: TGTGCCAGCAGTTACGACAGCCTCCAAGAGACCCAGTACTTC. Translated: CASSYDSLQETQYF.

Only a few counts were recorded for this clone. Other DNA sequences in this sample translate to the same CDR3. The chain combines TRBV11-2 with TRBJ2-5; 7 nucleotides match TRBD1. This CDR3 is 14 amino acids long. The V gene's germline CDR1 is SGHAT and CDR2 FQNNGV. V dropped 3 bases and J dropped 1; count of bases not matched to a gene: 2. The CDR3 sequence is CASSLGQIQETQYF. CDR3 bases: TGTGCCAGCAGCTTGGGACAGATCCAAGAGACCCAGTACTTC.

Only a few counts were recorded for this clone. V usage is TRBV11-2 and J usage is TRBJ1-4, with D possibly matching TRBD1 (5 bases). Trimming stripped 5 bases from V and 5 bases from J, with 12 bases between. Germline values: CDR1 SGHAT, CDR2 FQNNGV. The CDR3 consists of 14 residues. The CDR3 nucleotides read TGTGCCAGCAGCCATGACAGCTTAAATGAAAAACTGTTTTTT. Translation: CASSHDSLNEKLFF.

J is TRBJ1-2 and V is TRBV11-3; tentatively, D is TRBD1 (5 bases). V shed 2 bases and J shed 14 bases, with 27 bases lying between them. The CDR3 contains 16 residues. From germline, CDR1 is SGHNT and CDR2 YENEEA. CDR3 amino acids: CASSLRVQGGPAPSTF. The CDR3 coding sequence is TGTGCCAGCAGCTTAAGGGTTCAGGGAGGGCCCGCTCCTAGTACCTTC.

V is TRBV5-1 and J is TRBJ2-1, with 7 positions matching TRBD2. V trimming: 5 bases; J trimming: 2 bases; junction bases outside the gene matches: 7. CDR1 and CDR2 from the germline V gene are SGHRS and YFSETQ. The CDR3 extends over 15 amino acids. The CDR3 loop is CASSKDAGAYNEQFF. CDR3 sequence (DNA): TGCGCCAGCAGTAAAGACGCGGGGGCCTACAATGAGCAGTTCTTC.

This chain links TRBV12-2 with TRBJ1-3. TRBV12-2 is recorded as a pseudogene. This CDR3 contains 19 residues. The CDR3 sequence is CASRLAITSTEYSGNTIYF. The CDR3 coding sequence is TGTGCAAGTCGCTTAGCGATCACCTCGACGGAGTACTCTGGAAACACCATATATTTT.

The J gene is TRBJ1-5, the V gene TRBV7-9; the match to TRBD1 covers 9 bases. The V segment lost 3 bases and the J segment 3 bases; nucleotides outside the gene matches: 9. This CDR3 is built from 17 residues. Per germline, CDR1 SEHNR and CDR2 FQNEAQ (reference sequence). CDR3 in amino acids: CASSFRDRDGVNQPQHF. In DNA form, the CDR3 reads TGTGCCAGCAGCTTCCGGGACAGGGATGGGGTCAATCAGCCCCAGCATTTT.

The chain couples TRBV15 to TRBJ2-5; D is unclear. V was clipped by 0 bases and J by 4 bases, with 3 bases between them. Germline assignment: CDR1 LNHNV and CDR2 YYDKDF (reference sequence). The CDR3 extends over 12 amino acids. In DNA, the CDR3 is TGTGCCACCAGCAGAGATCTAGAGACCCAGTACTTC. Translated, it gives CATSRDLETQYF.

J is TRBJ1-2 and V is TRBV4-1; TRBD1 aligns across 8 bases. Per the germline V gene, CDR1 is MGHRA and CDR2 is YSYEKL. The CDR3 length is 18 residues. V gave up 0 bases and J gave up 2 bases; unmatched junction bases: 11. CDR3 sequence reads: CASSQDLRDRWANYGYTF. The CDR3 bases are TGCGCCAGCAGCCAAGATTTGCGGGACAGGTGGGCAAACTATGGCTACACCTTC.

This rearrangement joins TRBV19 to TRBJ1-6, with a weak D call TRBD1 (5 bases). The V end lost 6 bases, the J end lost 8 bases, and 14 bases lay between the germline ends. This CDR3 contains 14 residues. Germline CDR1 is LNHDA and CDR2 is SQIVND (reference sequence). In nucleotides, the CDR3 is TGTGCCAGTAGCCCTAGACAGACAGATTCACCCCTCCACTTT. Its protein is CASSPRQTDSPLHF.

This clone was counted many times. The chain recombines TRBV10-3 with TRBJ1-6, with a possible D match to TRBD1 (5 bases). The CDR3 covers 16 residues. Germline CDR1 is ENHRY and CDR2 is SYGVKD. V was clipped by 2 bases and J by 7 bases, with 15 bases between them. The CDR3 loop reads CAISEVKGAGNSPLHF. The CDR3 nucleotides are TGTGCCATCAGTGAGGTCAAAGGGGCTGGGAATTCACCCCTCCACTTT.

DNA of the CDR3: TGTGCCAGCTCACCAGGGGGAGGCTCAGGAACCCAGTACTTC. It specifies CASSPGGGSGTQYF. V usage is TRBV18 and J usage is TRBJ2-5; tentatively, D is TRBD2 (6 bases). The CDR3 is 14 residues long. V was shortened by 2 bases and J by 8 bases, with 15 bases between the two germline ends. Germline V gives CDR1 KGHSH, CDR2 LQKENI.

A few counts support this clone. The V call is TRBV5-4, the J call TRBJ1-2; 10 bases agree with TRBD1. This CDR3 has 13 amino acids. Trimming removed 4 bases from V and 6 bases from J; junction bases left unmatched: 3. Germline V gives CDR1 SGHNT, CDR2 YYREEE (reference sequence). This CDR3 reads CASSGGQGNGYTF. DNA for the CDR3: TGTGCCAGCAGCGGGGGACAGGGGAATGGCTACACCTTC.

The V call is TRBV30, the J call TRBJ2-7; D remains unclear. Trimming stripped 5 bases from V and 9 bases from J, with 20 bases between. Germline V gene sequence: CDR1 GTSNPN, CDR2 SVGIG (reference sequence). The CDR3 contains 13 residues. The CDR3 DNA reads as TGTGCCTGGGGTCGGAGTAACGGTTTGGGGCAGTACTTC. Its protein product is CAWGRSNGLGQYF. Complete variable domain (other parts from reference TRBV30 and TRBJ2-7): SQTIHQWPATLVQPVGSPLSLECTVEGTSNPNLYWYRQAAGRGLQLLFYSVGIGQISSEVPQNLSASRPQDRQFILSSKKLLLSDSGFYLCAWGRSNGLGQYFGPGTRLTVT.

The chain combines TRBV7-6 with TRBJ2-5, with 7 nucleotides matching TRBD2. CDR1 is SGHVS and CDR2 is FNYEAQ in the germline V gene. Trimming removed 5 bases from V and 6 bases from J; junction bases left unmatched: 12. This CDR3 is 15 amino acids long. CDR3 residues: CASSQGAGLGKTQYF. The CDR3 DNA reads TGTGCCAGCAGCCAAGGAGCGGGGCTGGGGAAGACCCAGTACTTC.

The chain links TRBV10-1 to TRBJ2-2; D unclear. The CDR3 length is 13 residues. V was cut by 6 bases and J by 0 bases, with 5 bases left in between. Germline V gives CDR1 WNHNN, CDR2 SYGVQD (reference sequence). The CDR3 coding sequence is TGCGCCAGCAGCGACACGAACACCGGGGAGCTGTTTTTT. As protein: CASSDTNTGELFF.

The chain joins TRBV4-2 to TRBJ2-1; weak D call: TRBD1 (5 bases). The CDR3 covers 15 residues. CDR1 LGHNA and CDR2 YNFKEQ come from the germline V gene. Between the trimmed V and J ends, which lost 2 bases and 4 bases, there was a span of 12 bases. CDR3 nucleotides: TGTGCCAGCAGCCAATCGTTGGACACTTACAATGAGCAGTTCTTC. Translating gives CASSQSLDTYNEQFF.

This rearrangement joins TRBV12-3 or TRBV12-4 to TRBJ1-5; no firm D call. Trimming took 7 bases from V and 6 from J, leaving 10 bases between them. The CDR3 has 12 amino acids. The CDR3 is CASTFPGQPQHF. The CDR3 DNA follows: TGTGCCAGCACCTTCCCGGGTCAGCCCCAGCATTTT.

J is TRBJ2-7 and V is TRBV29-1; D possibly corresponds to TRBD1 (5 bases). The CDR3 consists of 13 residues. In germline, CDR1 is SQVTM, CDR2 ANQGSEA. The V gene lost 3 bases and the J gene lost 0 bases, with 9 bases spanning the gap. The DNA for the CDR3 is TGCAGCGTTGAGGCAGGGAACTCCTACGAGCAGTACTTC. Amino acids: CSVEAGNSYEQYF.

The chain has TRBV2 and TRBJ1-2, with D unclear. Trimming removed 2 bases from V and 6 bases from J, with 10 bases in between. This CDR3 spans 13 amino acids. Germline V gene data show CDR1 as SNHLY and CDR2 as FYNNEI. DNA of the CDR3: TGTGCCAGCAGTGAATACATACGGGATGGCTACACCTTC. Encoded protein: CASSEYIRDGYTF.

This chain joins TRBV5-1 and TRBJ2-7; D is perhaps TRBD1 (7 bases). Germline values: CDR1 SGHRS, CDR2 YFSETQ. There are 15 residues in the CDR3. Trimming took off 4 bases at V and 2 bases at J, with 16 bases between the two ends. CDR3 sequence reads: CASSPLQGGAYEQYF. In DNA form, the CDR3 reads TGCGCCAGCAGCCCGCTGCAGGGGGGAGCCTACGAGCAGTACTTC.

The rearrangement uses TRBV7-2 and TRBJ2-3, with unresolved D. Germline loops: CDR1 SGHTA, CDR2 FQGNSA. Trimming cost V 4 bases and J 2 bases, with 4 bases left between them. This CDR3 has 12 residues. DNA for the CDR3: TGTGCCAGCAGCTCTATCACAGATACGCAGTATTTT. Amino acids: CASSSITDTQYF.

The V gene is TRBV9, the J gene TRBJ1-1; no firm D call. Germline V lookup: CDR1 SGDLS, CDR2 YYNGEE. V was pared by 0 bases and J by 7 bases, with 10 bases between. This CDR3 contains 13 residues. CDR3 loop: CASSVATAGEAFF. The CDR3 DNA follows: TGTGCCAGCAGCGTAGCTACTGCCGGTGAAGCTTTCTTT.

The chain links TRBV10-3 to TRBJ1-5, with 9 positions matching TRBD1. CDR1 and CDR2 (germline): ENHRY, SYGVKD. J lost 5 bases, V lost 5 bases, and 4 bases had no gene match. CDR3 length equals 14 residues. CDR3 in amino acids: CAISPTGGDQPQHF. The DNA for the CDR3 is TGTGCCATCAGTCCGACAGGGGGAGATCAGCCCCAGCATTTT.

The chain joins TRBV6-5 to TRBJ1-2; 8 nucleotides line up with TRBD1. With 7 bases clipped from V and 8 bases from J, the junction kept 12 bases outside the gene matches. There are 14 residues in the CDR3. Germline V gene sequence: CDR1 MNHEY, CDR2 SVGAGI. The CDR3 loop is CASTGQGPSVGYTF. Written as DNA, the CDR3 is TGTGCCAGCACCGGACAGGGTCCGTCAGTAGGCTACACCTTC.

This chain connects TRBV12-3 or TRBV12-4 to TRBJ1-1; no reliable D call. V lost 6 bases, J lost 3 bases, and 5 bases lay in between. The CDR3 is 11 residues long. The CDR3 nucleotides read TGTGCCAGCAGACGGGACACTGAAGCTTTCTTT. It translates to CASRRDTEAFF.

V usage is TRBV5-4 and J usage is TRBJ2-5, with D possibly being TRBD1 (6 bases). Germline V lookup: CDR1 SGHNT, CDR2 YYREEE (reference sequence). The CDR3 sequence is 14 residues long. V dropped 0 bases and J dropped 1 base, with 7 bases sitting between them. CDR3 sequence reads: CASSLGTVQETQYF. Here the CDR3 DNA reads TGTGCCAGCAGCTTGGGGACAGTCCAAGAGACCCAGTACTTC.

The gene calls are TRBV3-1 (or the pseudogene TRBV3-2) and TRBJ2-3; the match to TRBD2 covers 11 bases. The germline CDR1 and CDR2 sequences are LGHDT and YNNKEL (reference sequence). Germline trimming cut 0 bases from V and 11 bases from J; bases unmatched to any gene: 7. The CDR3 totals 15 residues. The CDR3 reads CASSQDNSGGARQYF. The CDR3 nucleotides read TGTGCCAGCAGCCAAGACAATAGCGGGGGGGCTCGGCAGTATTTT.

This rearrangement joins TRBV9 to TRBJ2-1, with TRBD1 matching 7 bases. Unmatched junction bases numbered 6, after V lost 3 bases and J lost 6 bases. Germline V gene sequence: CDR1 SGDLS, CDR2 YYNGEE. CDR3 length equals 14 residues. Here the CDR3 reads CASSDNRGTNEQFF. CDR3 bases: TGTGCCAGCAGCGATAACAGGGGTACCAATGAGCAGTTCTTC.

As DNA, the CDR3 is TGTGCCAGCAGCTTAGCGGAGGGGGGGCCCTATGGCTACACCTTC. Translated: CASSLAEGGPYGYTF. This chain connects TRBV7-9 to TRBJ1-2, with D possibly being TRBD1 (6 bases). With 0 bases removed from V and 4 bases from J, the gap between germline ends came to 12 bases. Germline V CDR1 and CDR2: SEHNR, FQNEAQ (reference sequence). The CDR3 is 15 amino acids.